Below are 19 T cell receptor beta chains sequenced from a single sample in a study of blood T cell repertoires in COVID-19. The assay was immunoSEQ multiplex PCR, and TCRdb's table has in-frame clones only and misses some. The sample has 330,000 or so clones, over 70% seen once. The sample comprised PBMCs or T cells enriched from blood (not recorded which). The receptors here all came from a man aged 25 to 45 who had recovered from COVID-19.

The chain couples TRBV4-1 to TRBJ2-7; 7 bases are shared with TRBD2. CDR1 and CDR2 (germline): MGHRA, YSYEKL. The CDR3 has 15 amino acids. V was clipped by 1 base and J by 1 base; unmatched bases: 4. The CDR3, as DNA: TGCGCCAGCAGCCAAGTCGGCGGGGGTTCCTACGAGCAGTACTTC. Its translation: CASSQVGGGSYEQYF.

This clone has a handful of counts. The gene calls are TRBV28 and TRBJ2-1; 9 bases map to TRBD2. J lost 6 bases, V lost 2 bases, and 2 bases had no gene match. This CDR3 has 14 residues. CDR1 and CDR2 (germline): MDHEN, SYDVKM. The chain's CDR3 is CASSLAGGVNEQFF. DNA for the CDR3: TGTGCCAGCAGTTTAGCGGGGGGGGTCAATGAGCAGTTCTTC.

V gene TRBV27 combines with J gene TRBJ2-5, with 15 positions matching TRBD2. The junction had 12 bases not matched to a gene; V was cut back by 6 bases and J by 4 bases. CDR3 length: 18 amino acids. CDR1 is MNHEY and CDR2 is SMNVEV in the germline V gene (reference sequence). CDR3 residues: CASSPWGTSGGFVETQYF. The CDR3 DNA sequence: TGTGCCAGCAGCCCCTGGGGGACTAGCGGGGGGTTTGTAGAGACCCAGTACTTC.

This chain joins TRBV29-1 and TRBJ1-1; possibly TRBD1 for D (6 bases). The germline V gene encodes CDR1 SQVTM and CDR2 ANQGSEA. V lost 8 bases and J 4 bases, leaving 17 bases between the germline ends. The CDR3 is made up of 13 amino acids. In DNA, the CDR3 is TGCAGCTTGGCAACAGGGTTGGGCACTGAAGCTTTCTTT. Its protein is CSLATGLGTEAFF.

In this sample, this clone turned up once. The chain is built from TRBV7-8 and TRBJ1-2, with D unresolved. This CDR3 region has 13 residues. Trimming shortened V by 3 bases and J by 0 bases, and 5 bases separated the two germline ends. Germline CDR1 SGHVS, CDR2 FQNEAQ. CDR3 region: CASSFSSNYGYTF. The CDR3 region has the DNA TGTGCCAGCAGCTTTTCGTCTAACTATGGCTACACCTTC.

The chain carries TRBV3-1 (or the pseudogene TRBV3-2) and TRBJ2-5; possible D gene TRBD1, 6 bases. The germline V gene encodes CDR1 LGHDT and CDR2 YNNKEL (reference sequence). Trimming shortened V by 4 bases and J by 3 bases, and 12 bases separated the two germline ends. This CDR3 has 14 residues. The CDR3 DNA reads TGTGCCAGCAGCCTTACACAGGGTAAAGAGACCCAGTACTTC. This gives the protein CASSLTQGKETQYF.

This clone showed up just a few times. This rearrangement joins TRBV4-1 to TRBJ1-1; 11 bases are shared with TRBD1. J gave up 6 bases and V 5 bases, and 11 bases lay outside the gene matches. The germline gives CDR1 MGHRA, CDR2 YSYEKL. The CDR3 is 16 amino acids. Here the CDR3 DNA reads TGCGCCAGCAGCGGGAGGACAGGGGGCGCGAATGCTGAAGCTTTCTTT. This gives the protein CASSGRTGGANAEAFF.

The chain uses TRBV4-1 and TRBJ2-7; D may be TRBD2 (5 bases). V shed 1 base and J shed 3 bases, with 19 bases lying between them. The CDR3 has 17 residues. Germline loops: CDR1 MGHRA, CDR2 YSYEKL. CDR3 loop: CASSQARMEAVNYEQYF. The CDR3 nucleotides are TGCGCCAGCAGCCAAGCCCGAATGGAGGCAGTCAACTACGAGCAGTACTTC.

The chain joins TRBV10-3 to TRBJ1-1; 7 bases align to TRBD1. Germline lookup yields CDR1 ENHRY and CDR2 SYGVKD. Trimming took 0 bases from V and 6 from J; bases not matched to a gene: 7. The CDR3 is made up of 15 amino acids. The DNA for the CDR3 is TGTGCCATCAGTGAGTCGAGGACAGGACGTTCTGAAGCTTTCTTT. This translates into CAISESRTGRSEAFF.

This clone was recorded only once. CDR3 sequence: CASSVDTLNEQFF. CDR3 in DNA: TGTGCCAGTAGTGTTGACACCCTCAATGAGCAGTTCTTC. The V and J genes are TRBV19 and TRBJ2-1; D ambiguous. The CDR3 length is 13 residues. V was cut by 5 bases and J by 6 bases, with 11 bases left in between. Germline CDR1 is LNHDA and CDR2 is SQIVND (reference sequence). The full variable domain, its missing parts supplied by reference TRBV19 and TRBJ2-1, is DGGITQSPKYLFRKEGQNVTLSCEQNLNHDAMYWYRQDPGQGLRLIYYSQIVNDFQKGDIAEGYSVSREKKESFPLTVTSAQKNPTAFYLCASSVDTLNEQFFGPGTRLTVL.

CDR3 residues: CASRPGTGVQPQHF. In nucleotides, the CDR3 is TGTGCCAGCAGACCCGGGACAGGGGTTCAGCCCCAGCATTTT. The chain combines TRBV28 with TRBJ1-5; 10 bases agree with TRBD1. Germline V CDR1 and CDR2: MDHEN, SYDVKM. The CDR3 covers 14 residues. Unmatched junction bases numbered 5, after V lost 6 bases and J lost 6 bases.

The genes are TRBV4-1 and TRBJ2-3, with TRBD2 identical over 9 bases. V lost 0 bases, J lost 2 bases, and 6 bases stayed unmatched. Looked up from germline, CDR1 is MGHRA and CDR2 is YSYEKL. This CDR3 is 17 amino acids long. The CDR3 region has the DNA TGCGCCAGCAGCCAAGAGGCTAGCGGGGATTACACAGATACGCAGTATTTT. This sequence encodes CASSQEASGDYTDTQYF.

The chain links TRBV5-1 to TRBJ2-5, with 10 bases matching TRBD2. Germline V gene data show CDR1 as SGHRS and CDR2 as YFSETQ. V shed 4 bases, J shed 4 bases, and the junction held 7 bases outside the gene matches. CDR3 size: 15 residues. CDR3 DNA: TGCGCCAGCAGCCTAGGACTAGCGGTAGGAGAGACCCAGTACTTC. Protein sequence: CASSLGLAVGETQYF.

J is TRBJ1-6 and V is TRBV7-2; a possible D gene is TRBD1 (5 bases). Trimming took off 1 base at V and 8 bases at J, with 12 bases between the two ends. The CDR3 extends over 15 amino acids. Germline CDR1 is SGHTA and CDR2 is FQGNSA. The CDR3, as DNA: TGTGCCAGCAGCTTAGGGTCCGGGGGTTATTCACCCCTCCACTTT. Translating gives CASSLGSGGYSPLHF.

The rearrangement uses TRBV28 and TRBJ2-7; TRBD2 might be the D (6 bases). The CDR3 is 15 amino acids. Trimming took 3 bases from V and 2 from J, leaving 14 bases between them. Per the germline V gene, CDR1 is MDHEN and CDR2 is SYDVKM. For the CDR3, the DNA is TGTGCCAGCAGTTTGTTTAACCCGGGGGCCTACGAGCAGTACTTC. Translated: CASSLFNPGAYEQYF.

This clone was observed once. The genes are TRBV18 and TRBJ1-5, with unresolved D. The CDR3 runs to 14 residues. Germline assignment: CDR1 KGHSH and CDR2 LQKENI. V dropped 3 bases and J dropped 2 bases, with 8 bases sitting between them. The CDR3 DNA sequence: TGTGCCAGCTCACCGGCGGCGGGCAATCAGCCCCAGCATTTT. Protein: CASSPAAGNQPQHF.

The chain uses TRBV28 and TRBJ1-5; D uncertain. The CDR3 is 12 residues long. The germline V gene has CDR1 MDHEN and CDR2 SYDVKM. The V gene lost 1 base and the J gene lost 6 bases, with 4 bases spanning the gap. The CDR3 nucleotides are TGTGCCAGCAGTTTATTGAGTCAGCCCCAGCATTTT. Protein: CASSLLSQPQHF.

V usage is TRBV12-3 or TRBV12-4 and J usage is TRBJ1-6; D is ambiguous. The CDR3 covers 13 residues. Trimming pared 8 bases from V and 5 bases from J, leaving 10 bases between. CDR3 loop: CASGRSNNSPLHF. DNA for the CDR3: TGTGCCAGCGGAAGGAGCAATAATTCACCCCTCCACTTT.

V gene TRBV4-2 combines with J gene TRBJ2-7, with a tentative D call TRBD2 (5 bases). The CDR3 totals 15 residues. Germline CDR1 and CDR2: LGHNA and YNFKEQ. Deletions cut 0 bases from V and 2 bases from J, with 11 bases between. CDR3 region: CASSQEDGLPYEQYF. In nucleotides, the CDR3 is TGTGCCAGCAGCCAAGAGGATGGACTCCCCTACGAGCAGTACTTC.